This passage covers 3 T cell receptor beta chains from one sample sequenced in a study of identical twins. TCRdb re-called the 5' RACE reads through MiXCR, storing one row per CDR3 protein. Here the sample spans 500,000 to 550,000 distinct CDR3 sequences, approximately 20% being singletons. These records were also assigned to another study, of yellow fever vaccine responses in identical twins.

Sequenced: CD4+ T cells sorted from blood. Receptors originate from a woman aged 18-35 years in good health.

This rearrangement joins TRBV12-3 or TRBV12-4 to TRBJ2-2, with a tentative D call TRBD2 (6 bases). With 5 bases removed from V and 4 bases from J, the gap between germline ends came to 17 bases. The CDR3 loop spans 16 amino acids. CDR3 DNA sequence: TGTGCCAGCAGTACATCCCGGGGTAGCGGCACCGGGGAGCTGTTTTTT. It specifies CASSTSRGSGTGELFF.

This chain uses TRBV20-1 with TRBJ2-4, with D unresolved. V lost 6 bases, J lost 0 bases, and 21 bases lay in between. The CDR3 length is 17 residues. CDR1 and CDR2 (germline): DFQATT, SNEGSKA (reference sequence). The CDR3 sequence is CSAKPGPHPLAKNIQYF. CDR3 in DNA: TGCAGTGCAAAACCCGGACCCCACCCACTAGCCAAAAACATTCAGTACTTC.

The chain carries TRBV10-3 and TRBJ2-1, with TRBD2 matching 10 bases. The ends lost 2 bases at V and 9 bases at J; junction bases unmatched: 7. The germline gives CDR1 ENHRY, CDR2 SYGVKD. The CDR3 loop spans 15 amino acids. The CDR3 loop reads CAISERAGGSGEQFF. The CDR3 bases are TGTGCCATCAGTGAGCGAGCGGGAGGGTCCGGTGAGCAGTTCTTC.